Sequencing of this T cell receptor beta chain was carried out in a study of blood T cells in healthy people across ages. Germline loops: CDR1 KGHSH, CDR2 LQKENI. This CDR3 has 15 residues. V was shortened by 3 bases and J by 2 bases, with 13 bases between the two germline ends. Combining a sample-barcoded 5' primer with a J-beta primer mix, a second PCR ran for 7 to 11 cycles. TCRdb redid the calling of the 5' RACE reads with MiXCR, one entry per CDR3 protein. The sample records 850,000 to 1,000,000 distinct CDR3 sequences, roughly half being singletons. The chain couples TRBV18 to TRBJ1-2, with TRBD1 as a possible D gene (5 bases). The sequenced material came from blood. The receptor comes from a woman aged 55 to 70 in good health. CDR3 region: CASSPEGSRNYGYTF. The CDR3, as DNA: TGTGCCAGCTCACCTGAGGGGTCCAGGAACTATGGCTACACCTTC.